This T cell receptor beta chain was identified in a study of beta chain features in type 1 diabetes. Study-wide points: All four CD4+ subsets of Type 1 diabetes patients contained TCRB CDR3s that were moderately but significantly shorter.

About this clone itself: Its antigen is unknown.

This CDR3 is built from 17 residues. Germline CDR1 is MNHEY and CDR2 is SMNVEV (reference sequence). The ends were cut back, 6 bases at V and 0 bases at J, with 15 bases in the middle. TCRB transcripts that were expressed got sequenced, as all of the isolated RNA had been reverse transcribed. Profiled with immunoSEQ multiplex PCR; TCRdb holds only in-frame clones, not every one. The sample records hundreds of thousands of clones, around an eighth being singletons. The sequenced sample consisted of naive CD4+ T cells from blood. The rearrangement links TRBV27 to TRBJ2-6; D uncertain. This clonotype originated in a man aged 18-30 years with type 1 diabetes. The CDR3 loop reads CASSVVGISSGANVLTF. The CDR3 DNA sequence: TGTGCCAGCAGCGTAGTCGGAATCAGCTCTGGGGCCAACGTCCTGACTTTC.